The 10 T cell receptor beta chains below all came from one sample that was sequenced in a study of post-analysis software for immune sequencing data. Overall study findings and caveats: There were about 5 TRBV segments more frequent in patients than controls, and TRBV5-6, TRBV5-1 and TRBV20-1 were among them.

Libraries were made from TCR beta cDNA, and they carried unique molecular identifiers. TCRdb fed the PCR reads into MiXCR, producing one record per CDR3 protein. Of about 260,000 distinct CDR3 sequences listed, 36% were seen once; the top ten hold less than 6%. The antigens of these receptors remain unknown. The specimen was blood. All receptors derive from a girl between 5 and 17 years old with multiple sclerosis.

This clonotype was picked up many times. The rearrangement uses TRBV4-1 and TRBJ1-5; 8 bases match TRBD1. V lost 3 bases and J lost 6; bases outside the gene matches: 4. Germline V lookup: CDR1 MGHRA, CDR2 YSYEKL. This CDR3 spans 14 amino acids. CDR3: CASSQDRVGQPQHF. As DNA, the CDR3 is TGCGCCAGCAGCCAGGACAGGGTCGGTCAGCCCCAGCATTTT.

This clonotype was seen only a few times. The chain combines TRBV19 with TRBJ2-1; D is uncertain. Per the germline V gene, CDR1 is LNHDA and CDR2 is SQIVND (reference sequence). Trimming cost V 6 bases and J 0 bases, with 9 bases left between them. This CDR3 has 14 residues. In nucleotides, the CDR3 is TGTGCCAGTAGGATTGGCGGCTCCTACAATGAGCAGTTCTTC. It yields the protein CASRIGGSYNEQFF.

This clonotype has at least ten counts. This sequence may be a read error, since a much larger clone differs from it by one base. The CDR3 sequence: CSAKQGYNEQYF. The DNA for the CDR3 is TGCAGTGCTAAGCAGGGTTACAATGAGCAGTACTTC. The rearrangement joins TRBV20-1 to TRBJ2-5, with TRBD1 as a possible D gene (5 bases). Germline V gives CDR1 DFQATT, CDR2 SNEGSKA (reference sequence). Trimming left V 4 bases short and J 11 bases short, with 17 bases between. This CDR3 contains 12 residues.

This clonotype was seen ten or more times. The V call is TRBV29-1, the J call TRBJ2-5; the D is unclear. The germline V gene encodes CDR1 SQVTM and CDR2 ANQGSEA. V gave up 8 bases and J gave up 2 bases, with 15 bases separating them. The CDR3 is 13 amino acids. DNA of the CDR3: TGCAGCACCTCACCGGGCTGGCAAGAGACCCAGTACTTC. Encoded protein: CSTSPGWQETQYF.

This clonotype was seen repeatedly, ten times or more. This chain links TRBV4-1 with TRBJ1-2, with TRBD1 matching over 7 bases. There are 15 residues in the CDR3. Germline CDR1 and CDR2: MGHRA and YSYEKL. V lost 2 bases to trimming and J lost 5 bases; unmatched junction nucleotides: 8. The CDR3 is CASSQLTGVRYGYTF. The DNA for the CDR3 is TGCGCCAGCAGCCAACTCACAGGGGTGAGATATGGCTACACCTTC.

A word on this clonotype: A much bigger clone sits one base away, suggesting this may be a read error. The CDR3 bases are TGCGCCAGCAGCTTGGCGGGGACCCAGGGACAAGAGACCCTGTACTTC. Encoded protein: CASSLAGTQGQETLYF. The chain combines TRBV5-1 with TRBJ2-5; weak D call: TRBD1 (6 bases). Germline V gene lookup returns CDR1 SGHRS and CDR2 YFSETQ. The CDR3 extends over 16 amino acids.

This clonotype showed up just a few times. V usage is TRBV12-3 or TRBV12-4 and J usage is TRBJ2-3; D ambiguous. Trimming removed 6 bases from V and 0 bases from J, with 4 bases in between. The CDR3 length is 12 residues. The CDR3 sequence is CASRVSTDTQYF. The CDR3, as DNA: TGTGCCAGCAGGGTGAGCACAGATACGCAGTATTTT.

This clonotype showed up many times. This chain's CDR3 is CSVGRAGQSYNEQFF. The CDR3 DNA reads TGCAGCGTTGGGAGGGCGGGACAGAGCTACAATGAGCAGTTCTTC. The rearrangement joins TRBV29-1 to TRBJ2-1; possible D gene TRBD1, 7 bases. CDR1 SQVTM and CDR2 ANQGSEA come from the germline V gene. V was cut by 4 bases and J by 3 bases, with 16 bases left in between. CDR3 size: 15 residues.

About this clonotype itself: Given a much more abundant clone one base away, this may be a read error. The rearrangement joins TRBV3-1 to TRBJ2-5, with 7 bases aligning to TRBD1. Germline V gene data show CDR1 as LGHDT and CDR2 as YNNKEL (reference sequence). The V and J ends lost 1 base and 1 base, in that order; junction bases with no gene match: 6. The CDR3 sequence is 16 residues long. CDR3 region: CASSQALQGVQETQYF. CDR3 sequence (DNA): TGTGCCAGCAGCCAAGCTTTGCAGGGGGTCCAAGAGACCCAGTACTTC.

As concerns this clonotype: Germline and junction disagree at one end, which may indicate a read error. The rearrangement uses TRBV20-1 and TRBJ2-7; a possible D gene is TRBD1 (5 bases). This CDR3 spans 14 amino acids. Per germline, CDR1 DFQATT and CDR2 SNEGSKA (reference sequence). The CDR3 nucleotides are TGCAGTGCTAGGTTAAGCGACAGTACCTATGAGCAGTACTTC. Translating gives CSARLSDSTYEQYF.